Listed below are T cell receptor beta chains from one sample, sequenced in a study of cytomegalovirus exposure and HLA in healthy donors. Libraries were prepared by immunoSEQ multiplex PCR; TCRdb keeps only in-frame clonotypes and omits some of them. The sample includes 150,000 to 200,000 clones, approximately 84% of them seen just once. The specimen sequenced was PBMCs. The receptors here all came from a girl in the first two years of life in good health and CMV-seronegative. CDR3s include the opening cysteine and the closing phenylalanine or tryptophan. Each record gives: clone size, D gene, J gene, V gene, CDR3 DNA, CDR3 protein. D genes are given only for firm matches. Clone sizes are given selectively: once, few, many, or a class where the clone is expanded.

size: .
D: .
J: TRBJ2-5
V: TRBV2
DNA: TGTGCCAGCAGTGACCTACCCAAGAGACTAGTAGAGACCCAGTACTTC
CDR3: CASSDLPKRLVETQYF

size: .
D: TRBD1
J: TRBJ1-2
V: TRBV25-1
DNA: TGTGCCAGGCGAGAAAATTCCCTGGACAGGGAGGGGTACACCTTC
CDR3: CARRENSLDREGYTF

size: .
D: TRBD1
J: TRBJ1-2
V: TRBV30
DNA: TGTGCCTGGAGTGTATTAGGGACAGGGGGAAGTGGCTACACCTTC
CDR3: CAWSVLGTGGSGYTF

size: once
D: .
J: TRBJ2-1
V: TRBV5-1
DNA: TGCGCCAGCAGCTTGCAAGTTGCTTCCAGTGAGCAGTTCTTC
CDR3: CASSLQVASSEQFF

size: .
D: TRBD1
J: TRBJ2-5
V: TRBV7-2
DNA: TGTGCCAGCAGCTCTAGGACAGGGGGTGGAGAGACCCAGTACTTC
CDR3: CASSSRTGGGETQYF

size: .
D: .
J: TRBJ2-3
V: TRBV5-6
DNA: TGTGCCAGCAGCTTCTACAGGGTTCGCACAGATACGCAGTATTTT
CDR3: CASSFYRVRTDTQYF

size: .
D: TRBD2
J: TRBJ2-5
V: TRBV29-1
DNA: TGCAGCGCCGAACCTAGCGGGAGTTTCCAGACCCAGTACTTC
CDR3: CSAEPSGSFQTQYF

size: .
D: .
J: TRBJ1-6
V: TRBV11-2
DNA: TGTGCCAGCAGAAAGGCGGTAAATAATTCACCCCTCCACTTT
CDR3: CASRKAVNNSPLHF

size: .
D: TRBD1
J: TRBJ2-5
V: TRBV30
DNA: TGTGCCTGGACCCGACAGGGTGGCAACCAAGAGACCCAGTACTTC
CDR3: CAWTRQGGNQETQYF

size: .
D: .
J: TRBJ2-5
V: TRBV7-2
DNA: TGTGCCAGCAGCTTTGGTCCCCAGGCTTATGAGACCCAGTACTTC
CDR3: CASSFGPQAYETQYF

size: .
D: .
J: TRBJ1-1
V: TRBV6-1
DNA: TGTGCCAGCAGCACACGTTCAGACAGTAACACTGAAGCTTTCTTT
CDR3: CASSTRSDSNTEAFF

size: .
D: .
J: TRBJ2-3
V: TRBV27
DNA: TGTGCCAGCAGTTCGCAGGGCGCAGATACGCAGTATTTT
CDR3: CASSSQGADTQYF

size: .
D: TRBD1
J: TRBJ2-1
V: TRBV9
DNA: TGTGCCAGCAGCGTAAATATGGGACAGCCCCTTGGTGAGCAGTTCTTC
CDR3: CASSVNMGQPLGEQFF

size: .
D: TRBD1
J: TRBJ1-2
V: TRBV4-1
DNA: TGCGCCAGCAGCCACCCGGGACAGGGTGAAGGCTACACCTTC
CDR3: CASSHPGQGEGYTF

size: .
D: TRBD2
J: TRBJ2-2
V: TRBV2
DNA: TGTGCCAGGCCGCTCGGCGGGGGGCCGACCGGGGAGCTGTTTTTT
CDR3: CARPLGGGPTGELFF

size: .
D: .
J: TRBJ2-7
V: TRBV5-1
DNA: TGCGCCAGCAGCCCGGACACTCCCATGTTTACCTTC
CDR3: CASSPDTPMFTF

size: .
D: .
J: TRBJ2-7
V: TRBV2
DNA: TGTGCCAGCAGTGACAGGGGAGCCTACGAGCAGTACTTC
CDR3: CASSDRGAYEQYF

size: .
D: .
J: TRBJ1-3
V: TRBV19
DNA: TGTGCCAGTAGTTCCCTCCGGACAGCAGGAGGAAACACCATATATTTT
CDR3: CASSSLRTAGGNTIYF

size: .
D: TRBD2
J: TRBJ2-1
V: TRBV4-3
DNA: TGCGCCAGCAGCCAAGAATGCTGGCGGGAGCGATGGGCCCCATGTCAGTTCTTC
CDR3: CASSQECWRERWAPCQFF

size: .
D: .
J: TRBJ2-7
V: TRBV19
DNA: TGTGCCAGTAGTATGGGTTTTATAGGACAGACAAACTACGAGCAGTACTTC
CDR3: CASSMGFIGQTNYEQYF

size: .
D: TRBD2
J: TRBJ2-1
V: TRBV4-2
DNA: TGTGCCAGCAGCCAAGGGGGACTAGCGGGAGGGCCGGGGTACAATGAGCAGTTCTTC
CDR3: CASSQGGLAGGPGYNEQFF

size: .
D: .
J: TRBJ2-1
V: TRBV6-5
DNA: TGTGCCAGCGGCTCTTCCAGCTCCTACAATGAGCAGTTCTTC
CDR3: CASGSSSSYNEQFF

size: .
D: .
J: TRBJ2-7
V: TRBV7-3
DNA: TGTGCCAGCAGCTTAATCGGAGGGCCAAGCCACGAGCAGTACTTC
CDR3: CASSLIGGPSHEQYF

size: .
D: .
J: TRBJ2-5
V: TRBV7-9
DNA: TGTGCCAGCAGCTTAGCGTCGGGAGGGGGCGCAGAGACCCAGTACTTC
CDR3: CASSLASGGGAETQYF

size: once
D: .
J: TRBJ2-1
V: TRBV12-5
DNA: TGTGCTAGTGGTTTGCCGGTGGTGGGCAGACCGAGCTCCTACAATGAGCAGTTCTTC
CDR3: CASGLPVVGRPSSYNEQFF

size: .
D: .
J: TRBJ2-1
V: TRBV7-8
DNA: TGTGCCAGCAGCTTAAAATTACAGGGTGGTGAGCAGTTCTTC
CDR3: CASSLKLQGGEQFF

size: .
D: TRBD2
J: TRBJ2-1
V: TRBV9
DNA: TGTGCCAGCAGCGTAGCTAGCGGGGGCTCCTACAATGAGCAGTTCTTC
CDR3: CASSVASGGSYNEQFF

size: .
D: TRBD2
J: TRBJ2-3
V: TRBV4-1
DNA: TGCGCCAGCAGCCTAGCGGGAGGCGGGAGGCCCGTGGATACGCAGTATTTT
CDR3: CASSLAGGGRPVDTQYF

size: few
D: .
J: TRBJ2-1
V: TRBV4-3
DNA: TGCGCCAGCAGCCCCTTCGGAGTTTCCAATGAGCAGTTCTTC
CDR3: CASSPFGVSNEQFF

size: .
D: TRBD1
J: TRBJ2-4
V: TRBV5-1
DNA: TGCGCCAGCAGCGGTTTGGACAGGGGCCAAAACATTCAGTACTTC
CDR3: CASSGLDRGQNIQYF

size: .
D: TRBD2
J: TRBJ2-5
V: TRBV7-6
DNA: TGTGCCAGCAGCCCCTGGACTAGCGGGAGGGGGAGGGGGCAAGAGACCCAGTACTTC
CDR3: CASSPWTSGRGRGQETQYF

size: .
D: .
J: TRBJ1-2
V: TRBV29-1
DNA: TGCAGCGTTGTGGCCGCACCAAGGGGTTATGGCTACACCTTC
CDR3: CSVVAAPRGYGYTF

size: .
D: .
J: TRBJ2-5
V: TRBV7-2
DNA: TGTGCCAGCAGCTTAGTCGGGGGGCATCAAGAGACCCAGTACTTC
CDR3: CASSLVGGHQETQYF

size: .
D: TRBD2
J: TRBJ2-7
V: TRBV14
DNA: TGTGCCAGCAGCCCGGGACTAGCGGCCTCCTACGAGCAGTACTTC
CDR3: CASSPGLAASYEQYF

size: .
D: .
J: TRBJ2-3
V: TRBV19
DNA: TGTGCCAGTAGTCCTGATATCGGCGGGACCTGGGGAGATACGCAGTATTTT
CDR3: CASSPDIGGTWGDTQYF

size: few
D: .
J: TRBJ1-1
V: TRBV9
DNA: TGTGCCAGCAGCGCGAGGACACAGGGTGTCACTGAAGCTTTCTTT
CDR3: CASSARTQGVTEAFF

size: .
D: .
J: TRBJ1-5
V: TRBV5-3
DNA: TGTGCCAGAAGCCCTACCCGGACAGGCAATCAGCCCCAGCATTTT
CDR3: CARSPTRTGNQPQHF

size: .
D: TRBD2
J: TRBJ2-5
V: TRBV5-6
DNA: TGTGCCAGCAGCCCGTACAAAGCGGGGTCGTGGGAGCAGTACTTC
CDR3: CASSPYKAGSWEQYF

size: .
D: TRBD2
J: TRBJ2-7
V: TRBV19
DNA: TGTGCCAGTAGTAGGCTAGCGGGTAACTCCTACGAGCAGTACTTC
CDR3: CASSRLAGNSYEQYF

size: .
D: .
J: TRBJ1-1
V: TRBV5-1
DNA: TGCGCCAGCAGCCCAAACAGGGCCTCTGAAGCTTTCTTT
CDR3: CASSPNRASEAFF

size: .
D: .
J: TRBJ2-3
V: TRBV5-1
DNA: TGCGCCAGCAGCTTGGGACACCCCTTTGAAGATACGCAGTATTTT
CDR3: CASSLGHPFEDTQYF

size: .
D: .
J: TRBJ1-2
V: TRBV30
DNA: TGTGCCTGGAGTGTACAGGGCATTAACTATGGCTACACCTTC
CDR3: CAWSVQGINYGYTF

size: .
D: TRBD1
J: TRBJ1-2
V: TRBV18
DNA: TGTGCCAGCTCACAGGCCCTAGGGACAGGGGGCATACACACCTTC
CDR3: CASSQALGTGGIHTF

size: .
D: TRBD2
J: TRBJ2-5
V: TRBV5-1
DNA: TGCGCCAGCAGCTACAGGACTAGCGGGCCTCAAGAGACCCAGTACTTC
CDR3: CASSYRTSGPQETQYF

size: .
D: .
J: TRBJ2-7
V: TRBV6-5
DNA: TGTGCCAGCAGTTACCTTTGGGGCACCAATTACGAGCAGTACTTC
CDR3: CASSYLWGTNYEQYF

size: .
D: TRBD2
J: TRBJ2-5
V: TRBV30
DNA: TGTGCTTGGACTAGCCAAGAGACCCAGTACTTC
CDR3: CAWTSQETQYF

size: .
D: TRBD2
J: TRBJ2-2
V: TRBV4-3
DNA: TGCGCCAGCAGCCAAGATTTGGGAGGGAGGACCGGGGAGCTGTTTTTT
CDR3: CASSQDLGGRTGELFF

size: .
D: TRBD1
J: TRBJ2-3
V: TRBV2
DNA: TGTGCCAGCAGGCTGGACAGGACAGATACGCAGTATTTT
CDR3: CASRLDRTDTQYF

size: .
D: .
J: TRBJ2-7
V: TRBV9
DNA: TGTGCCAGCAGCGTAGCAGCGGGCTACGAGCAGTACTTC
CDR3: CASSVAAGYEQYF

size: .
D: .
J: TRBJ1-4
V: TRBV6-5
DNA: TGTGCCAGCAGTTACTCGAGCGGGGCTTGGGAAAAACTGTTTTTT
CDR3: CASSYSSGAWEKLFF

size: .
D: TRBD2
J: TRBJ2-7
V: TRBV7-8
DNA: TGTGCCAGCAGCTTAGGGACTAGCGGGACCTCTTACGAGCAGTACTTC
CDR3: CASSLGTSGTSYEQYF

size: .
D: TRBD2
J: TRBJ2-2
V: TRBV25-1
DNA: TGTGCCAGCAGTGACCACACTAGCGGGGGTTACACCGGGGAGCTGTTTTTT
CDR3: CASSDHTSGGYTGELFF